The clone carrying this TCR beta chain was seen at least ten times. Its specificity is not known. This sample is drawn from a study of T-cell reconstitution after alpha-beta-depleted transplantation in children. V shed 11 bases and J shed 3 bases, with 17 bases lying between them. The CDR3 has 13 amino acids. It was with unique molecular identifiers that the TCRbeta library was prepared. TCRdb called the PCR reads again in MiXCR, with one record for every CDR3 protein. Among a few hundred thousand distinct CDR3 sequences listed, 25% were seen once. Notes on the study in general: There were reportedly several hundred expanded graft clones from which alpha-beta T cells came about two months after transplant.

This specimen was PBMCs, taken before TCRalphabeta/CD19-depleted stem cell transplant. This sequence originates from a girl aged 2-10 years with Fanconi anemia, due to receive a stem cell transplant. The chain carries TRBV12-3 or TRBV12-4 and TRBJ2-7; D assignment may be TRBD1 or TRBD2 (5 bases each). CDR3 residues: CAPGRGRFYEQYF. CDR3 nucleotides: TGTGCCCCAGGGCGAGGGAGATTCTACGAGCAGTACTTC.